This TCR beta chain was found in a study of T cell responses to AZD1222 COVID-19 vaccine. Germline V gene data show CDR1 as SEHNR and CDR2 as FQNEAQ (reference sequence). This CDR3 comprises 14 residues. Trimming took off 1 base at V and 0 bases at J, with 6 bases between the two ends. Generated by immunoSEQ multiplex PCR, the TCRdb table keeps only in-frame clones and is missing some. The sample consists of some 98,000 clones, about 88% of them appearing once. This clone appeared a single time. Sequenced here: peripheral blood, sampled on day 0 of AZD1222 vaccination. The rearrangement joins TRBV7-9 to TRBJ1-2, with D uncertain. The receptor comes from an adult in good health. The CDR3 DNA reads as TGTGCCAGCAGCTTAGAAGTTGCTAACTATGGCTACACCTTC. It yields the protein CASSLEVANYGYTF.